Below, 8 T cell receptor beta chains from the same sample are listed, as sequenced in a study of T-cell memory formation after mild COVID-19. TCRdb used MiXCR to reprocess the 5' RACE reads, holding one entry per CDR3 protein. The repertoire has about 140,000 distinct CDR3 sequences, roughly 13% of them found once; the top ten carry about 26%. The sequenced sample consisted of PBMCs or a T cell subset sorted from them (not recorded which). The receptors stem from an adult woman who had mild COVID-19 (a few samples of this study predate the infection). Cell type and time point are not known.

The table lists this clonotype with a few counts. This chain links TRBV6-5 with TRBJ1-1; D gene unclear. Per the germline V gene, CDR1 is MNHEY and CDR2 is SVGAGI. Trimming took off 6 bases at V and 3 bases at J, with 20 bases between the two ends. The CDR3 loop spans 16 amino acids. CDR3: CASRPWGGVADTEAFF. The CDR3 nucleotides read TGTGCCAGCAGGCCCTGGGGTGGTGTAGCGGACACTGAAGCTTTCTTT.

This clonotype was observed a few times. V usage is TRBV7-9 and J usage is TRBJ2-7; possible D gene TRBD1, 9 bases. This CDR3 comprises 16 residues. V lost 8 bases and J lost 6, with 26 bases in between. Germline V lookup: CDR1 SEHNR, CDR2 FQNEAQ (reference sequence). The CDR3 bases are TGTGCCAGCGGACTTAACAGGGGGCGAAGCGGGGGCGAGCAGTACTTC. Translation: CASGLNRGRSGGEQYF.

This clonotype was picked up a small number of times. This chain joins TRBV29-1 and TRBJ1-2; tentatively, D is TRBD1 (5 bases). CDR3 length: 14 residues. Germline lookup yields CDR1 SQVTM and CDR2 ANQGSEA. Trimming left V 6 bases short and J 8 bases short, with 22 bases between. The CDR3 reads CSVRTGGDYSGYTF. In DNA, the CDR3 is TGCAGCGTAAGAACAGGAGGGGACTACAGCGGCTACACCTTC.

This chain connects TRBV7-6 to TRBJ1-1; the D gene is possibly TRBD1 (5 bases). The V end lost 5 bases, the J end lost 1 base, and 14 bases lay between the germline ends. This CDR3 region has 15 residues. Germline assignment: CDR1 SGHVS and CDR2 FNYEAQ. The CDR3 loop reads CASSEGMGGNTEAFF. CDR3 coding DNA: TGTGCCAGCAGCGAAGGGATGGGGGGGAACACTGAAGCTTTCTTT.

The chain employs TRBV7-2 and TRBJ2-1; maybe TRBD2 (5 bases). V lost 5 bases to trimming and J lost 4 bases, with 15 bases between them. The germline CDR1 and CDR2 sequences are SGHTA and FQGNSA. The length of the CDR3 is 15 residues. The CDR3 sequence: CASSRGLSSYNEQFF. In DNA, the CDR3 is TGTGCCAGCAGCCGAGGACTTTCCAGTTACAATGAGCAGTTCTTC.

This clonotype was seen many times. The V and J genes are TRBV4-1 and TRBJ2-1; tentatively, D is TRBD2 (5 bases). Per germline, CDR1 MGHRA and CDR2 YSYEKL. The CDR3 extends over 15 amino acids. Trimming left V 2 bases short and J 4 bases short, with 12 bases between. CDR3 sequence reads: CASSQNHEGYNEQFF. CDR3 sequence (DNA): TGCGCCAGCAGCCAAAACCACGAGGGTTACAATGAGCAGTTCTTC.

This clonotype has a handful of counts. V and J are TRBV4-3 and TRBJ2-7; 8 bases line up with TRBD1. The CDR3 is made up of 14 amino acids. With 5 bases clipped from V and 3 bases from J, the junction kept 6 bases outside the gene matches. The germline V gene encodes CDR1 LGHNA and CDR2 YSLEER. DNA of the CDR3: TGCGCCAGCAGCACCCGGACAGGGATCTACGAGCAGTACTTC. This sequence encodes CASSTRTGIYEQYF.

This clonotype was seen ten or more times. V and J are TRBV27 and TRBJ2-7; D perhaps matches TRBD2 (5 bases). CDR1 is MNHEY, CDR2 SMNVEV, per germline (reference sequence). This CDR3 is built from 13 residues. The V end lost 6 bases, the J end lost 0 bases, and 9 bases lay between the germline ends. CDR3 DNA: TGTGCCAGCAGGAGCGGAGCCTCCTACGAGCAGTACTTC. This encodes CASRSGASYEQYF.